A single sample is the source of the 5 T cell receptor beta chains below, sequenced in a study of tissue T cells after allogeneic stem cell transplantation. The time point denotes: mouse harvest day 7 after allogeneic transplant. Tail vein injection delivered 10^7 T-cell-depleted bone marrow cells and 10^6 splenic CD5+ T cells. Generated by immunoSEQ multiplex PCR, the TCRdb table keeps only in-frame clones and is missing some. Among some 10,000 clones, less than 45% were seen once, and the ten largest hold roughly 2%. Sequencing was done on a sample of skin. These receptors were taken from a female BALB/c mouse given C57BL/6 T cells with graft-versus-host disease after an allogeneic hematopoietic cell transplant.

This clone is judged medium-sized. The gene names here belong to mouse. The CDR3 extends 1 residue past the end of the read, so its final part is completed from the germline J gene. The gene calls are TRBV12-2 and TRBJ2-1; D is perhaps TRBD1 or TRBD2 (5 bases each). The CDR3 totals 13 residues. V dropped 1 base and J dropped 2 bases, with 5 bases sitting between them. Germline CDR1 and CDR2: SGHLS and HYDKME. CDR3 residues: CASSLGDYAEQFF. The sequenced CDR3 bases are TGTGCCAGCTCTCTGGGGGACTATGCTGAGCAGTTC.

This clone was picked up a small number of times. The gene names here belong to mouse. The read finishes 1 residue shy of the CDR3 end, and the germline J gene is used to complete it. This chain connects TRBV3 to TRBJ2-4; D is perhaps TRBD1 or TRBD2 (6 bases each). V lost 0 bases, J lost 0 bases, and 7 bases lay in between. The CDR3 is 15 residues long. Germline-derived CDR1 and CDR2 are SNHLY and FYNGKV (reference sequence). The CDR3 bases that were read are TGTGCCAGCAGCTTAGCAGGGGGGAGTCAAAACACCTTGTAC. As protein: CASSLAGGSQNTLY. The complete CDR3 reads CASSLAGGSQNTLYF.

Points on this clone: Germline and genes: mouse. Read coverage stops 1 residue before the CDR3 terminus; the germline J gene supplies the remainder. This sequence joins TRBV26 and TRBJ1-1; D remains unclear. The germline CDR1 and CDR2 sequences are KGHPV and FQNQEV (reference sequence). The length of the CDR3 is 13 residues. The ends were cut back, 3 bases at V and 1 base at J, with 6 bases in the middle. The covered CDR3 bases are TGTGCCAGCAGTCTCTTCGGAAACACAGAAGTCTTC. Amino acids: CASSLFGNTEVF. From start to end, the CDR3 is CASSLFGNTEVFF.

Judged by abundance, this clone is medium-sized. Gene names are the mouse ones. The CDR3 is cut off 1 residue early in the read; its end comes from the germline J gene. This chain connects TRBV26 to TRBJ2-1, with D perhaps assigned TRBD1 or TRBD2 (5 bases each). V was shortened by 8 bases and J by 1 base, with 6 bases between the two germline ends. CDR1 and CDR2 (germline): KGHPV, FQNQEV (reference sequence). The CDR3 extends over 12 amino acids. CDR3 region: CASGDNYAEQFF. The DNA read from the CDR3 is TGTGCCAGCGGGGACAACTATGCTGAGCAGTTC.

About this clone: The gene names here belong to mouse. The CDR3 extends 1 residue past the end of the read, so its final part is completed from the germline J gene. The rearrangement uses TRBV23 and TRBJ1-4; TRBD1 is taken as the D call from the table, unchecked against the DNA. Germline V CDR1 and CDR2: KGHTA, FQNQQP. The CDR3 spans 14 residues. The CDR3 bases that were read are TGCTCCAGCAGTCCACAGGGGATCAACGAAAGATTATTT. It translates to CSSSPQGINERLF. The whole CDR3 is CSSSPQGINERLFF.